The 32 T cell receptor beta chains below all came from one sample that was sequenced in a study of blood T cell repertoires in COVID-19. Profiled with immunoSEQ multiplex PCR; TCRdb holds only in-frame clones, not every one. The sample has around 310,000 clones, roughly 89% seen once. The specimen sequenced was peripheral blood. These receptor sequences come from a woman aged 40-49 years with COVID-19, enrolled during active disease.

The chain couples TRBV19 to TRBJ2-7, with 8 bases matching TRBD1. The CDR3 loop spans 15 amino acids. CDR1 is LNHDA, CDR2 SQIVND, per germline (reference sequence). The V segment lost 3 bases and the J segment 4 bases; nucleotides outside the gene matches: 8. DNA of the CDR3: TGTGCCAGTAGTATCGAGGCAGGGGGCCTTTACGAGCAGTACTTC. Amino acids: CASSIEAGGLYEQYF. Combining the CDR3 with reference TRBV19 and TRBJ2-7 gives the whole variable domain DGGITQSPKYLFRKEGQNVTLSCEQNLNHDAMYWYRQDPGQGLRLIYYSQIVNDFQKGDIAEGYSVSREKKESFPLTVTSAQKNPTAFYLCASSIEAGGLYEQYFGPGTRLTVT.

The chain combines TRBV5-1 with TRBJ2-3; D not certain. This CDR3 has 12 amino acids. Deletions cut 7 bases from V and 1 base from J, with 7 bases between. The germline V gene encodes CDR1 SGHRS and CDR2 YFSETQ. In DNA form, the CDR3 reads TGCGCCAGCTCCCGGGGCACAGATACGCAGTATTTT. Residues: CASSRGTDTQYF.

This chain links TRBV13 with TRBJ2-2; 8 nucleotides match TRBD2. Germline V gives CDR1 PRHDT, CDR2 FYEKMQ (reference sequence). Unmatched junction bases numbered 3, after V lost 6 bases and J lost 6 bases. The CDR3 has 13 residues. CDR3 sequence: CASRNGRAGELFF. The CDR3 region has the DNA TGTGCCAGCAGGAACGGGAGGGCCGGGGAGCTGTTTTTT.

The chain recombines TRBV5-1 with TRBJ1-1, with 7 bases identical to TRBD1. The V and J ends lost 4 bases and 1 base, in that order; junction bases with no gene match: 7. Germline V CDR1 and CDR2: SGHRS, YFSETQ. There are 15 residues in the CDR3. The CDR3 reads CASSKQTGKNTEAFF. Written as DNA, the CDR3 is TGCGCCAGCAGCAAGCAGACAGGGAAGAACACTGAAGCTTTCTTT.

V and J are TRBV10-3 and TRBJ2-2, with 9 bases lining up with TRBD1. Germline V lookup: CDR1 ENHRY, CDR2 SYGVKD. This CDR3 is 14 amino acids long. With 6 bases clipped from V and 1 base from J, the junction kept 0 bases outside the gene matches. The DNA for the CDR3 is TGTGCCATCAGGGGACAGGGGAACACCGGGGAGCTGTTTTTT. Its protein product is CAIRGQGNTGELFF.

V is TRBV20-1 and J is TRBJ2-1, with a weak D call TRBD2 (6 bases). V lost 6 bases to trimming and J lost 8 bases, with 23 bases between them. Germline CDR1 is DFQATT and CDR2 is SNEGSKA (reference sequence). The CDR3 runs to 15 residues. This chain's CDR3 is CSASFGRGGSDEQFF. CDR3 coding DNA: TGCAGTGCAAGTTTTGGTAGGGGAGGAAGCGATGAGCAGTTCTTC.

This rearrangement joins TRBV6-1 to TRBJ1-2; tentatively, D is TRBD1 (6 bases). V dropped 3 bases and J dropped 3 bases, with 8 bases sitting between them. The CDR3 sequence is 13 residues long. The germline V gene encodes CDR1 MNHNS and CDR2 SASEGT. The CDR3 DNA reads as TGTGCCAGCAGTGAGGACAGCTACTATGGCTACACCTTC. Translating it yields CASSEDSYYGYTF.

The chain couples TRBV28 to TRBJ2-2; TRBD2 might be the D (7 bases). Trimming pared 11 bases from V and 0 bases from J, leaving 10 bases between. Germline-derived CDR1 and CDR2 are MDHEN and SYDVKM. The CDR3 spans 13 residues. The CDR3 DNA follows: TGTGCCGTGGGGGGGCCGAACACCGGGGAGCTGTTTTTT. Encoded protein: CAVGGPNTGELFF. Complete variable domain (other parts from reference TRBV28 and TRBJ2-2): DVKVTQSSRYLVKRTGEKVFLECVQDMDHENMFWYRQDPGLGLRLIYFSYDVKMKEKGDIPEGYSVSREKKERFSLILESASTNQTSMYLCAVGGPNTGELFFGEGSRLTVL.

V gene TRBV3-1 (or the pseudogene TRBV3-2) combines with J gene TRBJ1-3; a possible D gene is TRBD1 (5 bases). Germline lookup yields CDR1 LGHDT and CDR2 YNNKEL (reference sequence). The CDR3 totals 15 residues. Trimming removed 8 bases from V and 0 bases from J, with 14 bases in between. CDR3 residues: CASRRALSSGNTIYF. For the CDR3, the DNA is TGTGCCAGCCGCAGGGCTCTCAGCTCTGGAAACACCATATATTTT.

The chain couples TRBV7-2 to TRBJ2-1; 7 nucleotides align to TRBD2. Germline lookup yields CDR1 SGHTA and CDR2 FQGNSA. CDR3 length equals 16 residues. V gave up 5 bases and J gave up 1 base; unmatched junction bases: 8. CDR3 nucleotides: TGTGCCAGCAGCCCTACTCTAGCGGAGTCCTACAATGAGCAGTTCTTC. Amino acids: CASSPTLAESYNEQFF.

The chain couples TRBV29-1 to TRBJ1-6; no clear D gene. V lost 5 bases to trimming and J lost 0 bases, with 8 bases between them. The CDR3 extends over 14 amino acids. CDR1 is SQVTM, CDR2 ANQGSEA, per germline. Here the CDR3 reads CSVKQSSYNSPLHF. CDR3 nucleotides: TGCAGCGTTAAACAGAGCTCCTATAATTCACCCCTCCACTTT.

V usage is TRBV7-6 and J usage is TRBJ2-5, with D perhaps matching TRBD2 (6 bases). This CDR3 contains 14 residues. Germline CDR1 and CDR2: SGHVS and FNYEAQ. Trimming shortened V by 5 bases and J by 4 bases, and 14 bases separated the two germline ends. The CDR3: CASSLGGPSETQYF. CDR3 sequence (DNA): TGTGCCAGCAGCCTGGGGGGTCCTTCAGAGACCCAGTACTTC.

The gene calls are TRBV6-9 and TRBJ1-3; D unresolved. The CDR3 runs to 15 residues. Trimming cost V 5 bases and J 0 bases, with 11 bases left between them. Germline values: CDR1 MNHGY, CDR2 SVAAGI. The CDR3 sequence is CASSPRLSSGNTIYF. Written as DNA, the CDR3 is TGTGCCAGCAGTCCCAGGCTTAGCTCTGGAAACACCATATATTTT.

The rearrangement uses TRBV27 and TRBJ2-1, with 10 bases lining up with TRBD1. Trimming took 8 bases from V and 14 from J; bases not matched to a gene: 9. The CDR3 is 12 amino acids. The germline V gene encodes CDR1 MNHEY and CDR2 SMNVEV (reference sequence). This CDR3 reads CASATGGRSEFF. The CDR3 coding sequence is TGTGCCAGCGCGACAGGGGGCCGGTCGGAGTTCTTC.

The sample holds one count of this clone. V usage is TRBV18 and J usage is TRBJ2-5, with 8 bases aligning to TRBD2. The ends lost 2 bases at V and 3 bases at J; junction bases unmatched: 2. Germline V gives CDR1 KGHSH, CDR2 LQKENI. CDR3 length: 14 amino acids. The CDR3 loop reads CASSPGTREETQYF. In DNA form, the CDR3 reads TGTGCCAGCTCACCAGGGACTAGGGAAGAGACCCAGTACTTC.

The chain combines TRBV7-2 with TRBJ2-7, with unresolved D. The CDR3 covers 13 residues. Germline CDR1 and CDR2: SGHTA and FQGNSA. V was shortened by 1 base and J by 4 bases, with 8 bases between the two germline ends. This CDR3 is CASSLEWAYEQYF. CDR3 in DNA: TGTGCCAGCAGCTTAGAGTGGGCTTACGAGCAGTACTTC.

This clone came up a few times. The V gene is TRBV5-6, the J gene TRBJ1-6; D perhaps matches TRBD1 (5 bases). CDR3 length: 14 residues. The germline V gene has CDR1 SGHDT and CDR2 YYEEEE. V was cut by 2 bases and J by 7 bases, with 10 bases left in between. The CDR3 reads CASSLGEWNSPLHF. CDR3 DNA sequence: TGTGCCAGCAGCTTAGGGGAATGGAATTCACCCCTCCACTTT.

The chain recombines TRBV7-9 with TRBJ1-5, with D possibly TRBD1 on 6 matching bases. V was trimmed by 1 base and J by 0 bases, leaving 10 bases between them. The CDR3 has 16 residues. The V gene's germline CDR1 is SEHNR and CDR2 FQNEAQ (reference sequence). The CDR3 DNA reads TGTGCCAGCAGCTTAGAGGGGGGGCTTAGCAATCAGCCCCAGCATTTT. It translates to CASSLEGGLSNQPQHF.

This chain connects TRBV15 to TRBJ1-5, with 9 positions matching TRBD1. CDR1 is LNHNV, CDR2 YYDKDF, per germline (reference sequence). Trimming at V came to 3 bases and at J to 8 bases, leaving 14 bases not matched to a gene. The CDR3 runs 17 residues. The CDR3 reads CATSRILQGAGMEPQHF. CDR3 coding DNA: TGTGCCACCAGCAGGATCCTACAGGGGGCCGGAATGGAGCCCCAGCATTTT.

This chain uses TRBV28 with TRBJ1-5, with 8 bases matching TRBD1. This CDR3 comprises 14 residues. Germline lookup yields CDR1 MDHEN and CDR2 SYDVKM. Trimming took 6 bases from V and 6 from J; bases not matched to a gene: 7. CDR3 protein: CASRDPGGFQPQHF. CDR3 nucleotides: TGTGCCAGCAGGGATCCAGGGGGCTTTCAGCCCCAGCATTTT.

This clone appeared a single time. The V call is TRBV4-2, the J call TRBJ2-2; 7 bases agree with TRBD2. With V trimmed by 1 base and J by 5 bases, 7 bases remained unmatched. The CDR3 is 16 amino acids. Germline-derived CDR1 and CDR2 are LGHNA and YNFKEQ. The CDR3 DNA is TGTGCCAGCAGCCAAGTAGGACTAGTTGAAACCGGGGAGCTGTTTTTT. This translates into CASSQVGLVETGELFF.

This clone showed up just once. The chain is built from TRBV5-1 and TRBJ2-4; the D gene is possibly TRBD1 (5 bases). Trimming pared 4 bases from V and 0 bases from J, leaving 11 bases between. This CDR3 is 15 amino acids long. Looked up from germline, CDR1 is SGHRS and CDR2 is YFSETQ. The CDR3, as DNA: TGCGCCAGCAGCGTCCCAGGGTTAGCCAAAAACATTCAGTACTTC. This sequence encodes CASSVPGLAKNIQYF.

V gene TRBV5-1 combines with J gene TRBJ1-2; 8 bases are a match to TRBD1. V gave up 5 bases and J gave up 2 bases; unmatched junction bases: 5. This CDR3 contains 14 residues. The germline gives CDR1 SGHRS, CDR2 YFSETQ. The CDR3 is CASRSQGANYGYTF. The DNA of the CDR3 is TGCGCCAGCAGATCTCAGGGGGCCAACTATGGCTACACCTTC.

This clone is a singleton in its sample. The CDR3 bases are TGCAGCGTTGAAGATGCTAGGACTAGCGGGAGCAACATTCAGTACTTC. This sequence encodes CSVEDARTSGSNIQYF. J is TRBJ2-4 and V is TRBV29-1; TRBD2 matches 13 bases. V shed 0 bases, J shed 7 bases, and the junction held 6 bases outside the gene matches. The CDR3 loop spans 16 amino acids. Per germline, CDR1 SQVTM and CDR2 ANQGSEA.

The chain has TRBV12-3 or TRBV12-4 and TRBJ2-7; a possible D gene is TRBD1 (5 bases). The CDR3 is made up of 13 amino acids. V lost 1 base and J lost 8, with 12 bases in between. The CDR3 loop is CASSLDVDSKQYF. CDR3 bases: TGTGCCAGCAGTTTAGACGTAGACAGTAAGCAGTACTTC.

The rearrangement joins TRBV18 to TRBJ2-1; tentative D call: TRBD2 (6 bases). The CDR3 consists of 15 residues. From germline, CDR1 is KGHSH and CDR2 LQKENI. V was trimmed by 5 bases and J by 4 bases, leaving 15 bases between them. CDR3 nucleotides: TGTGCCAGCTCAACGTTTGGGGGGACTTACAATGAGCAGTTCTTC. Its translation: CASSTFGGTYNEQFF.

The rearrangement links TRBV18 to TRBJ1-1; 7 bases align to TRBD1. Unmatched junction bases numbered 16, after V lost 3 bases and J lost 6 bases. Germline CDR1 is KGHSH and CDR2 is LQKENI. This CDR3 has 17 amino acids. Here the CDR3 reads CASSPPTGDFMRAEAFF. CDR3 coding DNA: TGTGCCAGCTCACCCCCTACAGGGGATTTCATGAGGGCTGAAGCTTTCTTT.

V is TRBV9 and J is TRBJ2-2; D not resolved. Germline V gives CDR1 SGDLS, CDR2 YYNGEE. This CDR3 has 13 amino acids. Trimming stripped 2 bases from V and 6 bases from J, with 8 bases between. For the CDR3, the DNA is TGTGCCAGCAGCGTTGACACCCCCGGGGAGCTGTTTTTT. Translation: CASSVDTPGELFF.

The rearrangement links TRBV7-9 to TRBJ1-6, with 9 nucleotides matching TRBD1. Germline V gene data show CDR1 as SEHNR and CDR2 as FQNEAQ (reference sequence). V gave up 1 base and J gave up 8 bases; unmatched junction bases: 6. The length of the CDR3 is 16 residues. CDR3 sequence (DNA): TGTGCCAGCAGCTTAGATCTGACAGGGGGAGATTCACCCCTCCACTTT. Its translation: CASSLDLTGGDSPLHF.

The chain links TRBV20-1 to TRBJ1-6; 7 bases are a match to TRBD1. Germline trimming cut 3 bases from V and 1 base from J; bases unmatched to any gene: 3. Germline V gives CDR1 DFQATT, CDR2 SNEGSKA (reference sequence). This CDR3 is 15 amino acids long. CDR3 DNA: TGCAGTGCTAGTTTCAGGGGGTCCTATAATTCACCCCTCCACTTT. It is translated as CSASFRGSYNSPLHF.

The rearrangement uses TRBV7-9 and TRBJ1-6, with D possibly being TRBD1 (5 bases). V lost 0 bases to trimming and J lost 8 bases, with 11 bases between them. The CDR3 has 15 amino acids. Germline CDR1 reads SEHNR; CDR2 reads FQNEAQ (reference sequence). This CDR3 reads CASSLAAQGDSPLHF. The DNA of the CDR3 is TGTGCCAGCAGCTTAGCTGCGCAGGGTGATTCACCCCTCCACTTT.

The J gene is TRBJ2-3, the V gene TRBV7-9; TRBD2 matches at 8 bases. The CDR3 length is 17 residues. In germline, CDR1 is SEHNR, CDR2 FQNEAQ (reference sequence). V dropped 7 bases and J dropped 0; count of bases not matched to a gene: 12. The CDR3 protein is CASIRRSASGSTDTQYF. The CDR3 coding sequence is TGTGCCAGCATCCGGAGGTCGGCTAGCGGGAGCACAGATACGCAGTATTTT. Drawing the rest from reference TRBV7-9 and TRBJ2-3, the complete variable domain is DTGVSQNPRHKITKRGQNVTFRCDPISEHNRLYWYRQTLGQGPEFLTYFQNEAQLEKSRLLSDRFSAERPKGSFSTLEIQRTEQGDSAMYLCASIRRSASGSTDTQYFGPGTRLTVL.